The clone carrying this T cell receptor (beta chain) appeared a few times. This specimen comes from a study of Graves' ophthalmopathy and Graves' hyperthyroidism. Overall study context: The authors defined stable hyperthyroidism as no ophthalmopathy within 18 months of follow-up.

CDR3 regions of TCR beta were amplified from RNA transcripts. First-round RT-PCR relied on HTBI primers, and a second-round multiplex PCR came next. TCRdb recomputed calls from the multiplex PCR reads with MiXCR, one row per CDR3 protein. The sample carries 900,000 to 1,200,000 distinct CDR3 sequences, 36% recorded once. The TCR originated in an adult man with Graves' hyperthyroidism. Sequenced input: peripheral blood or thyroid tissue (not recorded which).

This CDR3 reads CASQPVGGVHDEQYF. The CDR3 DNA reads TGTGCCAGCCAACCCGTAGGTGGAGTTCACGACGAGCAGTACTTC. This sequence joins TRBV7-2 and TRBJ2-7; D is unresolved. The germline gives CDR1 SGHTA, CDR2 FQGNSA. The CDR3 sequence is 15 residues long. The ends were cut back, 8 bases at V and 5 bases at J, with 22 bases in the middle.